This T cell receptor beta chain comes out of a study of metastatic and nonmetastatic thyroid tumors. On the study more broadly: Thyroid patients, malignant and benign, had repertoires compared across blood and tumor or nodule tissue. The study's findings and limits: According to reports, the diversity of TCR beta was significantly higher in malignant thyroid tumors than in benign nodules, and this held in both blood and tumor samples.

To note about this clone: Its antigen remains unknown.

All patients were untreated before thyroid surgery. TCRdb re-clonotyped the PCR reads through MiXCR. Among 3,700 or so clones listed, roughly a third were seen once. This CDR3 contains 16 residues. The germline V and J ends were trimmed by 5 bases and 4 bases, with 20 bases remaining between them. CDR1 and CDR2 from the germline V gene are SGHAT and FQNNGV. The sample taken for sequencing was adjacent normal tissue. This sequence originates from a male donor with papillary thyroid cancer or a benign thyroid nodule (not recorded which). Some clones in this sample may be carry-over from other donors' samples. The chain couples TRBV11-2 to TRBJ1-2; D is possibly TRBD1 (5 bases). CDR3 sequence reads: CASSTYTGGDSYGYTF. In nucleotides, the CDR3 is TGTGCCAGCAGCACGTATACAGGAGGGGATAGCTATGGCTACACCTTC.